Shown below are 12 T cell receptor beta chains from a single sample sequenced in a study of T cell responses to AZD1222 COVID-19 vaccine. Assay: immunoSEQ multiplex PCR; the TCRdb copy retains only in-frame clones and omits some. The data contain around 87,000 clones, more than 75% of them singletons. The sample in question was peripheral blood, obtained on day 0 of AZD1222 vaccination. All receptors derive from an adult in good health.

This chain links TRBV5-1 with TRBJ2-2; D may be TRBD2 (6 bases). Germline-derived CDR1 and CDR2 are SGHRS and YFSETQ. This CDR3 spans 16 amino acids. The V end lost 4 bases, the J end lost 7 bases, and 20 bases lay between the germline ends. CDR3 loop: CASSVSGVAAGGELFF. DNA of the CDR3: TGCGCCAGCAGCGTGTCGGGGGTGGCTGCAGGCGGGGAGCTGTTTTTT.

The chain has TRBV19 and TRBJ1-1; 9 bases match TRBD1. J was trimmed by 4 bases and V by 6 bases; bases with no gene match: 6. The CDR3 runs 14 residues. Germline-derived CDR1 and CDR2 are LNHDA and SQIVND (reference sequence). DNA of the CDR3: TGTGCCAGTAGACAGGGGGCCGCAGGCACTGAAGCTTTCTTT. Translated: CASRQGAAGTEAFF. The entire variable domain, with the rest obtained from reference TRBV19 and TRBJ1-1, is as follows: DGGITQSPKYLFRKEGQNVTLSCEQNLNHDAMYWYRQDPGQGLRLIYYSQIVNDFQKGDIAEGYSVSREKKESFPLTVTSAQKNPTAFYLCASRQGAAGTEAFFGQGTRLTVV.

The V gene is TRBV7-3, the J gene TRBJ2-1; possible D gene TRBD2, 6 bases. The CDR3 has 13 residues. Trimming took off 5 bases at V and 4 bases at J, with 9 bases between the two ends. Germline-derived CDR1 and CDR2 are SGHTA and FQGTGA. The CDR3 DNA reads TGTGCCAGCAGCCGGGGACTGTACAATGAGCAGTTCTTC. Its translation: CASSRGLYNEQFF.

The chain uses TRBV28 and TRBJ2-1, with TRBD2 matching over 9 bases. The CDR3 has 14 amino acids. V lost 8 bases, J lost 0 bases, and 2 bases stayed unmatched. Per germline, CDR1 MDHEN and CDR2 SYDVKM. The CDR3 sequence: CASDSGSSYNEQFF. The CDR3 coding sequence is TGTGCCAGCGATAGCGGGAGCTCCTACAATGAGCAGTTCTTC.

This clone was found once. The rearrangement links TRBV5-1 to TRBJ1-4, with D possibly matching TRBD1 (5 bases). Germline CDR1 and CDR2: SGHRS and YFSETQ. V was trimmed by 2 bases and J by 0 bases, leaving 8 bases between them. CDR3 size: 15 residues. CDR3 protein: CASSFGGSTNEKLFF. CDR3 nucleotides: TGCGCCAGCAGCTTTGGGGGTTCAACTAATGAAAAACTGTTTTTT.

V gene TRBV7-3 combines with J gene TRBJ2-1, with 9 bases matching TRBD2. CDR1 SGHTA and CDR2 FQGTGA come from the germline V gene. The CDR3 has 15 residues. J was trimmed by 6 bases and V by 5 bases; bases with no gene match: 8. This CDR3 reads CASSPGTSLTNEQFF. In DNA form, the CDR3 reads TGTGCCAGCAGCCCTGGGACTAGCCTGACCAATGAGCAGTTCTTC.

The chain carries TRBV5-8 and TRBJ1-1; D gene unclear. With 3 bases removed from V and 6 bases from J, the gap between germline ends came to 6 bases. The CDR3 is 11 residues long. Germline V lookup: CDR1 SGHTS, CDR2 YDEGEE. In DNA form, the CDR3 reads TGTGCCAGCAGCTGGATGGCTGAAGCTTTCTTT. Translated: CASSWMAEAFF.

This chain joins TRBV12-3 or TRBV12-4 and TRBJ1-6, with D unresolved. The CDR3 loop spans 13 amino acids. V gave up 7 bases and J gave up 8 bases, with 12 bases separating them. Written as DNA, the CDR3 is TGTGCCAGCAACACAGACGTCGATTCACCCCTCCACTTT. Protein product: CASNTDVDSPLHF.

The count of this clone is one. In DNA form, the CDR3 reads TGTGCCAGCAGCACCTCCCACAGGGGCGGAGAGACCCAGTACTTC. Its translation: CASSTSHRGGETQYF. The J gene is TRBJ2-5, the V gene TRBV7-2; 7 bases agree with TRBD1. Trimming removed 5 bases from V and 4 bases from J; junction bases left unmatched: 10. This CDR3 has 15 residues. Germline V gene lookup returns CDR1 SGHTA and CDR2 FQGNSA.

The chain has TRBV18 and TRBJ1-5, with D possibly TRBD1 on 5 matching bases. Germline values: CDR1 KGHSH, CDR2 LQKENI. The V gene lost 1 base and the J gene lost 2 bases, with 12 bases spanning the gap. This CDR3 has 16 residues. Here the CDR3 reads CASSPQESGRNQPQHF. CDR3 sequence (DNA): TGTGCCAGCTCACCACAGGAGTCAGGGCGCAATCAGCCCCAGCATTTT.

This chain connects TRBV19 to TRBJ1-6; D unclear. CDR3 length equals 14 residues. From germline, CDR1 is LNHDA and CDR2 SQIVND (reference sequence). The V end was cut by 7 bases, the J end by 7 bases, with 14 bases between. The CDR3 coding sequence is TGTGCCAGTACTTTACGGAATTCCAATTCACCCCTCCACTTT. Amino acid sequence: CASTLRNSNSPLHF.

V is TRBV7-2 and J is TRBJ2-3, with D possibly TRBD1 on 5 matching bases. The CDR3 contains 15 residues. The V end lost 0 bases, the J end lost 2 bases, and 9 bases lay between the germline ends. Germline assignment: CDR1 SGHTA and CDR2 FQGNSA. The CDR3 coding sequence is TGTGCCAGCAGCTTAGCCGGACATTACACAGATACGCAGTATTTT. Amino acids: CASSLAGHYTDTQYF.